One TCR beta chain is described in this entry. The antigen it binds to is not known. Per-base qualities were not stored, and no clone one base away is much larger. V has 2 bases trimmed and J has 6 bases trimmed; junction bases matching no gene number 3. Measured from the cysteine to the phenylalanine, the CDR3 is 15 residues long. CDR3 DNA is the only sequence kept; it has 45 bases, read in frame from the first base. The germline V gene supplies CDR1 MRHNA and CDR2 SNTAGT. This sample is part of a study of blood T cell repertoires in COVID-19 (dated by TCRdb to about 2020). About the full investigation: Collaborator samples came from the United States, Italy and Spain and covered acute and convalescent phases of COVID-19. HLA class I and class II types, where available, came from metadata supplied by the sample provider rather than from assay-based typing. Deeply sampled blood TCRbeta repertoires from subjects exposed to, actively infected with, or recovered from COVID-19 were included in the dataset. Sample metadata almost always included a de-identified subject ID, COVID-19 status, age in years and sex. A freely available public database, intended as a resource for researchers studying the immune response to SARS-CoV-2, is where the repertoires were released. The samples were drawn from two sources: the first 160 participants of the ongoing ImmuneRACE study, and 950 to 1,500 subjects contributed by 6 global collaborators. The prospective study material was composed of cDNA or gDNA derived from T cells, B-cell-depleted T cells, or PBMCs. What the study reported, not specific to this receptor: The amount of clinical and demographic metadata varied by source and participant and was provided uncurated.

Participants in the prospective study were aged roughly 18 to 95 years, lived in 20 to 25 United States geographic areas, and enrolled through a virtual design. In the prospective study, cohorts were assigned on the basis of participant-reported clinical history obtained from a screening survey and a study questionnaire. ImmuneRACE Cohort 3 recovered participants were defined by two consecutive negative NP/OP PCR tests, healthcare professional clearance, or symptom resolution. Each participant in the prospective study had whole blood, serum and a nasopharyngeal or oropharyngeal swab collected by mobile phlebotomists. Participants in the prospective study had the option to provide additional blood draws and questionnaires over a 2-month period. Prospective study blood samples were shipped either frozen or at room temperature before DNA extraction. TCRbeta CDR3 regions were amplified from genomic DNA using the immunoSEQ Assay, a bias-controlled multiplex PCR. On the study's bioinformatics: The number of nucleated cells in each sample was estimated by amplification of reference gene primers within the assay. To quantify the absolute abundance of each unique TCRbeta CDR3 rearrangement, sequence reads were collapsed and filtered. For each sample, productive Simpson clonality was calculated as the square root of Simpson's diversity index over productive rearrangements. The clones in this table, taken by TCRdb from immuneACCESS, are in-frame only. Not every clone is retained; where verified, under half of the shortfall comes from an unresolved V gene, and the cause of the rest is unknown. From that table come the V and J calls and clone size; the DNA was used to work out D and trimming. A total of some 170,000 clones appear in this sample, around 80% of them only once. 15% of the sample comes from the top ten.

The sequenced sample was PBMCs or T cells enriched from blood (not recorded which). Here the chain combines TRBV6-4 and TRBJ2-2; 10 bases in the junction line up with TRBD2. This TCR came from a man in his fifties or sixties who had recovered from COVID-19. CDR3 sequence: CASSDGAGGPGELFF. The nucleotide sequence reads TGTGCCAGCAGTGACGGAGCGGGGGGGCCCGGGGAGCTGTTTTTT.